Each of the 16 T cell receptor beta chains below was sequenced from the same sample in a study of T cell repertoires in cytomegalovirus infection. One entry per CDR3 protein, called by TCRdb with MiXCR from the reads. In the table there are about 130,000 distinct CDR3 sequences, approximately 9.2% of which are singletons. Input material: PBMCs. The receptors originated from a human donor in good health (CMV status not recorded). Some clones in this sample may be carry-over from other donors' samples.

In this sample, this clonotype turned up many times. The genes are TRBV11-2 and TRBJ2-3; D gene ambiguous. V lost 6 bases and J 6 bases, leaving 16 bases between the germline ends. Looked up from germline, CDR1 is SGHAT and CDR2 is FQNNGV. The CDR3 is 14 residues long. The CDR3 sequence is CASSLQPPSDTQYF. CDR3 nucleotides: TGTGCCAGCAGTCTACAGCCACCTTCGGATACGCAGTATTTT.

Notes on this clonotype: Germline and junction disagree at one end, which may indicate a read error. CDR3 residues: CAYPHTDTQCF. The CDR3 DNA reads as TGTGCCTACCCCCACACAGATACGCAGTGTTTT. The chain uses TRBV3-1 and TRBJ2-3; D is undetermined. The CDR3 runs 11 residues. The germline gives CDR1 LGHDT, CDR2 YNNKEL (reference sequence).

This clonotype was seen at least ten times. The rearrangement joins TRBV29-1 to TRBJ1-4, with 7 bases that match TRBD1. Losses at the gene ends were 3 bases for V and 7 bases for J; bases not matched to a gene: 14. The germline V gene has CDR1 SQVTM and CDR2 ANQGSEA. The CDR3 runs to 16 residues. CDR3 DNA sequence: TGCAGCGTTGAGACAGGGAGGAGGTTGAGTAGTGAAAAACTGTTTTTT. Its protein is CSVETGRRLSSEKLFF.

This clonotype was seen repeatedly, ten times or more. V is TRBV7-2 and J is TRBJ1-1; weak D call: TRBD1 (5 bases). Looked up from germline, CDR1 is SGHTA and CDR2 is FQGNSA. Trimming left V 7 bases short and J 0 bases short, with 24 bases between. CDR3 length: 18 residues. CDR3 protein: CASTLRGSKLLMNTEAFF. The DNA of the CDR3 is TGTGCCAGCACTTTAAGGGGCAGCAAACTTCTTATGAACACTGAAGCTTTCTTT.

This clonotype was counted between two and nine times. The chain uses TRBV20-1 and TRBJ2-6, with 11 bases fitting TRBD2. The CDR3 sequence is 17 residues long. After removal of 3 bases from V and 2 bases from J, the junction contained 6 bases not matched to a gene. The V gene's germline CDR1 is DFQATT and CDR2 SNEGSKA (reference sequence). CDR3 coding DNA: TGCAGTGCTAGCCGCCTAGCGGGGGGAGCTGGGGCCAACGTCCTGACTTTC. Protein product: CSASRLAGGAGANVLTF.

V usage is TRBV5-5 and J usage is TRBJ1-5; D is undetermined. The CDR3 runs to 18 residues. The germline CDR1 and CDR2 sequences are SGHKS and YYEKEE (reference sequence). V was trimmed by 0 bases and J by 5 bases, leaving 21 bases between them. This chain's CDR3 is CASSLVPGKMDQDQPQHF. The DNA of the CDR3 is TGTGCCAGCAGCTTGGTACCGGGAAAGATGGATCAAGATCAGCCCCAGCATTTT.

Many counts were recorded for this clonotype. The genes are TRBV12-3 or TRBV12-4 and TRBJ1-1; D uncertain. The CDR3 has 14 residues. V lost 6 bases, J lost 1 base, and 12 bases lay in between. The CDR3 DNA sequence: TGTGCCAGCAGCCTGCTTACACCGAACACTGAAGCTTTCTTT. It is translated as CASSLLTPNTEAFF.

The sample holds a few counts of this clonotype. The CDR3: CATSRDLLYSQFF. In nucleotides, the CDR3 is TGTGCCACCAGCAGAGATTTGCTATACTCGCAGTTCTTC. This sequence joins TRBV15 and TRBJ2-1; D is uncertain. Germline V gene lookup returns CDR1 LNHNV and CDR2 YYDKDF (reference sequence). CDR3 length: 13 residues. Trimming shortened V by 0 bases and J by 12 bases, and 12 bases separated the two germline ends.

This clonotype has only a few counts. V gene TRBV5-4 combines with J gene TRBJ1-4; D is perhaps TRBD1 (5 bases). The CDR3 sequence is 16 residues long. The V end lost 7 bases, the J end lost 3 bases, and 19 bases lay between the germline ends. The germline V gene has CDR1 SGHNT and CDR2 YYREEE (reference sequence). CDR3 nucleotide sequence: TGTGCCAGCGGAACGGGCTCTCCGGGGGCTAATGAAAAACTGTTTTTT. This gives the protein CASGTGSPGANEKLFF.

This clonotype was picked up many times. The chain recombines TRBV7-2 with TRBJ1-3, with 7 bases fitting TRBD1. Looked up from germline, CDR1 is SGHTA and CDR2 is FQGNSA. This CDR3 has 15 residues. V was clipped by 6 bases and J by 0 bases; unmatched bases: 5. The CDR3 reads CASRGDSTSGNTIYF. The CDR3 nucleotides read TGTGCCAGCAGAGGGGACAGCACCTCTGGAAACACCATATATTTT.

This clonotype has at least ten counts. The rearrangement uses TRBV6-5 and TRBJ2-7, with D unresolved. The CDR3 is made up of 11 amino acids. The V end lost 8 bases, the J end lost 0 bases, and 5 bases lay between the germline ends. The V gene's germline CDR1 is MNHEY and CDR2 SVGAGI. The CDR3 nucleotides are TGTGCCAGCTCTTTCTCCTACGAGCAGTACTTC. Amino acids: CASSFSYEQYF.

J is TRBJ1-4 and V is TRBV5-1; D might be TRBD1 (6 bases). CDR1 SGHRS and CDR2 YFSETQ come from the germline V gene. The V gene lost 5 bases and the J gene lost 2 bases, with 10 bases spanning the gap. The CDR3 has 14 amino acids. The CDR3 DNA follows: TGCGCCAGCAGTCGGGACAACACTAATGAAAAACTGTTTTTT. Translating gives CASSRDNTNEKLFF.

This clonotype was counted ten times or more. The DNA of the CDR3 is TGTGCCAGCAGACCGGGACTAGCGGGGGAGACCCAGTACTTC. It codes for CASRPGLAGETQYF. V usage is TRBV28 and J usage is TRBJ2-5; TRBD2 aligns across 13 bases. With V trimmed by 6 bases and J by 5 bases, 3 bases remained unmatched. Germline V lookup: CDR1 MDHEN, CDR2 SYDVKM. The CDR3 spans 14 residues.

This clonotype has more than one count but fewer than ten. The V call is TRBV12-3 or TRBV12-4, the J call TRBJ2-3; possibly TRBD2 for D (6 bases). This CDR3 comprises 16 residues. V lost 3 bases and J 0 bases, leaving 13 bases between the germline ends. For the CDR3, the DNA is TGTGCCAGCAGTTTTCGGGGAGGCCCTAGCACAGATACGCAGTATTTT. It is translated as CASSFRGGPSTDTQYF.

Ten or more counts support this clonotype. The chain is built from TRBV7-8 and TRBJ2-2, with 10 bases fitting TRBD1. CDR3 length: 17 amino acids. After removal of 4 bases from V and 3 bases from J, the junction contained 8 bases not matched to a gene. Per the germline V gene, CDR1 is SGHVS and CDR2 is FQNEAQ. CDR3 amino acids: CASSSIIGQGDTGELFF. The CDR3, as DNA: TGTGCCAGCAGCTCTATAATAGGACAGGGGGACACCGGGGAGCTGTTTTTT.

The sample holds many counts of this clonotype. V is TRBV15 and J is TRBJ1-1; no firm D call. Between the trimmed V and J ends, which lost 1 base and 2 bases, there was a span of 14 bases. CDR1 is LNHNV and CDR2 is YYDKDF in the germline V gene (reference sequence). There are 16 residues in the CDR3. The CDR3 spells CATSRGREEGNTEAFF. The CDR3 DNA is TGTGCCACCAGCAGAGGCCGAGAAGAGGGCAACACTGAAGCTTTCTTT. Based on the CDR3 plus reference TRBV15 and TRBJ1-1, the full variable domain is DAMVIQNPRYQVTQFGKPVTLSCSQTLNHNVMYWYQQKSSQAPKLLFHYYDKDFNNEADTPDNFQSRRPNTSFCFLDIRSPGLGDTAMYLCATSRGREEGNTEAFFGQGTRLTVV.